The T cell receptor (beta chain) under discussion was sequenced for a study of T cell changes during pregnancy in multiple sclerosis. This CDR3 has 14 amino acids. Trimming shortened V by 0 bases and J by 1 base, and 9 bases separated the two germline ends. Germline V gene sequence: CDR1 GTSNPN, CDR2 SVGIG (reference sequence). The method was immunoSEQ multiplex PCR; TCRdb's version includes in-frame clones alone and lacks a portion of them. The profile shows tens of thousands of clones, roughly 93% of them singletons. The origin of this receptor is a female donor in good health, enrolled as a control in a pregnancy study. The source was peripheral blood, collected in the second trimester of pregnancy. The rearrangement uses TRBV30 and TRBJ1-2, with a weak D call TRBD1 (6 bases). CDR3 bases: TGTGCCTGGAGTGTACTGGGACATAACTATGGCTACACCTTC. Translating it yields CAWSVLGHNYGYTF.